A single sample gave rise to the 15 T cell receptor beta chains below, sequenced in a study of tumor-infiltrating lymphocytes in primary liver carcinoma. Both blood RNA, taken from unsorted whole blood, and germline DNA were extracted. The template, about 510 ng total RNA, yielded TCR beta cDNA made with a constant-region primer. Amplification in three nested multiplex PCR rounds with slightly modified ARM-PCR gave rise to TCR beta libraries. With TRBV1-TRBV30 forward primers and a C-beta reverse primer, the first two PCR rounds were run for approximately 10 cycles each. TCRdb reanalysed the multiplex PCR reads using MiXCR and keeps one entry per CDR3 protein. This table has some 320,000 distinct CDR3 sequences, roughly 60% appearing once. Source material: peripheral blood. The origin of the receptors is a man between 35 and 55 years old with primary liver carcinoma and hepatitis B virus infection.

The CDR3 here is CASRRLTVNTEAFF. As DNA, the CDR3 is TGTGCCAGCAGACGGTTAACGGTGAACACTGAAGCTTTCTTT. The chain employs TRBV11-1 and TRBJ1-1; D uncertain. The CDR3 is 14 residues long. V was shortened by 6 bases and J by 0 bases, with 11 bases between the two germline ends. Germline CDR1 reads SGHAT; CDR2 reads FQDESV (reference sequence).

This clonotype occurred once. The junction does not match germline at one end; this may be a read error. V gene TRBV29-1 combines with J gene TRBJ1-1; a possible D gene is TRBD1 (5 bases). The germline V gene has CDR1 SQVTM and CDR2 ANQGSEA. The CDR3 runs 12 residues. CDR3 amino acids: CSVDGGLREAFF. The DNA of the CDR3 is TGCAGTGTTGACGGGGGTCTCAGGGAGGCTTTCTTT.

Points on this clonotype: A read error may explain this, as a much larger clone is one base away. The V gene is TRBV10-2, the J gene TRBJ2-6; D may be TRBD1 or TRBD2 (7 bases each). This CDR3 region has 15 residues. Germline CDR1 reads WSHSY; CDR2 reads SAAADI. CDR3 sequence reads: CASSEIQGGANVLIF. DNA for the CDR3: TGCGCCAGCAGTGAGATCCAGGGGGGGGCCAACGTCCTGATTTTC.

This clonotype was picked up many times. The rearrangement joins TRBV6-2 or TRBV6-3 to TRBJ2-2; D is unclear. CDR3 length: 16 residues. Germline V gene sequence: CDR1 MNHEY, CDR2 SVGEGT. V was pared by 4 bases and J by 2 bases, with 14 bases between. In DNA form, the CDR3 reads TGTGCCAGCAGTTCTCCCGTCGGGCCTAACACCGGGGAGCTGTTTTTT. Its translation is CASSSPVGPNTGELFF.

V gene TRBV28 combines with J gene TRBJ2-1; D not certain. V was shortened by 2 bases and J by 0 bases, with 8 bases between the two germline ends. This CDR3 is 15 amino acids long. CDR1 MDHEN and CDR2 SYDVKM come from the germline V gene. This chain's CDR3 is CASSLGWSSYNEQFF. CDR3 sequence (DNA): TGTGCCAGCAGTTTAGGGTGGAGCTCCTACAATGAGCAGTTCTTC.

This clonotype was observed many times. This chain joins TRBV6-1 and TRBJ1-5; no definite D call. The CDR3 loop spans 14 amino acids. Trimming left V 1 base short and J 3 bases short, with 7 bases between. The germline V gene encodes CDR1 MNHNS and CDR2 SASEGT. The chain's CDR3 is CASSEGGFNQPQHF. In DNA, the CDR3 is TGTGCCAGCAGTGAAGGGGGTTTCAATCAGCCCCAGCATTTT.

Worth noting for this clonotype: A much bigger clone sits one base away, suggesting this may be a read error. The chain has TRBV29-1 and TRBJ2-3; D is unresolved. CDR3 length: 12 amino acids. Germline V gene sequence: CDR1 SQVTM, CDR2 ANQGSEA. CDR3 nucleotide sequence: TGCAGCGTTGAGGCCGTGGCGGATATGCAGTATTTT. Protein: CSVEAVADMQYF.

Comments on this clonotype: This is likely a read error, given that the CDR3 carries no conserved phenylalanine or tryptophan at its end. The chain recombines TRBV12-3 or TRBV12-4 with TRBJ1-1; D uncertain. The ends were cut back, 5 bases at V and 11 bases at J, with 18 bases in the middle. The CDR3 consists of 13 residues. CDR3 bases: TGTGCCAGCAGTCCTGGGTGGGCCCTTTCGGCTTTCTAT. As protein: CASSPGWALSAFY.

Comments on this clonotype: A much larger clonotype is one base distant, so this may be a read error. This rearrangement joins TRBV4-2 to TRBJ1-2; D remains ambiguous. The germline gives CDR1 LGHNA, CDR2 YNFKEQ. Trimming took 0 bases from V and 0 from J, leaving 8 bases between them. This CDR3 comprises 15 residues. As DNA, the CDR3 is TGTGCCAGCAGCCAAGATAAGCAGGCTAACTATGGCTACACCTTC. Amino acids: CASSQDKQANYGYTF.

Notes on this clonotype: The junction and the germline gene differ at one end; a read error may be behind it. This chain joins TRBV24-1 and TRBJ2-1; TRBD2 is a possible D gene (6 bases). The CDR3 has 19 residues. Germline CDR1 is KGHDR and CDR2 is SFDVKD. CDR3 residues: CATCDPTASSAGSYNEQFF. The CDR3 region has the DNA TGTGCCACCTGTGATCCAACCGCCTCCTCAGCGGGCTCCTACAATGAGCAGTTCTTC.

This clonotype occurred once. Being one base from a much bigger clone, this may be a read error. This sequence joins TRBV5-4 and TRBJ1-5; D not certain. CDR1 is SGHNT, CDR2 YYREEE, per germline (reference sequence). The CDR3 sequence is 13 residues long. In DNA form, the CDR3 reads TGTGCCAGCAGCTTGAACGGCAATCAGCCCCATCATTTT. It specifies CASSLNGNQPHHF.

The chain uses TRBV9 and TRBJ2-2; 11 bases agree with TRBD2. This CDR3 is 16 amino acids long. V lost 4 bases to trimming and J lost 2 bases; unmatched junction nucleotides: 4. Germline CDR1 reads SGDLS; CDR2 reads YYNGEE. CDR3 amino acids: CASSSGLAVNTGELFF. The CDR3 nucleotides are TGTGCCAGCAGCTCGGGACTAGCGGTTAACACCGGGGAGCTGTTTTTT.

The chain uses TRBV7-8 and TRBJ1-1; TRBD1 might be the D (5 bases). Germline CDR1 and CDR2: SGHVS and FQNEAQ. The CDR3 is made up of 16 amino acids. V dropped 5 bases and J dropped 0 bases, with 16 bases sitting between them. As DNA, the CDR3 is TGTGCCAGCAGCAGGACACTTCGTTCTATGAACACTGAAGCTTTCTTT. Translated: CASSRTLRSMNTEAFF.

V gene TRBV6-5 combines with J gene TRBJ2-5; no reliable D call. CDR1 MNHEY and CDR2 SVGAGI come from the germline V gene. Trimming removed 4 bases from V and 5 bases from J, with 20 bases in between. This CDR3 is 16 amino acids long. In nucleotides, the CDR3 is TGTGCCAGCAGTTTTTATGCCAGCGAGAGTGGCGAGACCCAGTACTTC. It specifies CASSFYASESGETQYF.

A word on this clonotype: Just one base apart from a much larger clone, this may be a read error. No conserved phenylalanine or tryptophan ends this CDR3, so it is likely a read error. This rearrangement joins TRBV6-6 to TRBJ2-2, with 7 bases matching TRBD2. The CDR3 covers 14 residues. Germline loops: CDR1 MNHNY, CDR2 SVGAGI (reference sequence). The trim removed 7 bases at V and 4 bases at J, leaving 6 bases unmatched. CDR3 DNA sequence: TGTGCCAGCATGACGGGAGGCCCCACCGGGGAGCTGTTTTAT. Encoded protein: CASMTGGPTGELFY.